This T cell receptor (beta chain) was documented in a study of blood T cell repertoires in COVID-19. Study information: Material from acute and convalescent COVID-19 was sourced from the United States, Italy and Spain. PBMCs, B-cell-depleted T cells, or T cells provided the cDNA or gDNA that made up the material.

This clone was found a few times. Seattle's cohort entered during active infection and was followed longitudinally. The CDR3 loop spans 16 amino acids. V was pared by 5 bases and J by 6 bases, with 20 bases between. CDR1 is SEHNR, CDR2 FQNEAQ, per germline (reference sequence). Source study methods: How many nucleated cells were present was estimated from reference gene primer amplification. Sequencing used immunoSEQ multiplex PCR; TCRdb keeps in-frame clones, though not all of them. V and J calls and clone size are as listed in that table; D and trimming were resolved from the DNA. This sample has over 450,000 clones, with about 91% found just once.

The V call is TRBV7-9, the J call TRBJ2-1, with a weak D call TRBD2 (6 bases). The sequence derives from a young man with COVID-19, enrolled during active disease. Source material: peripheral blood. The CDR3 loop reads CASSPLWLAWGNEQFF. The CDR3 DNA sequence: TGTGCCAGCAGCCCTCTGTGGCTAGCGTGGGGCAATGAGCAGTTCTTC.